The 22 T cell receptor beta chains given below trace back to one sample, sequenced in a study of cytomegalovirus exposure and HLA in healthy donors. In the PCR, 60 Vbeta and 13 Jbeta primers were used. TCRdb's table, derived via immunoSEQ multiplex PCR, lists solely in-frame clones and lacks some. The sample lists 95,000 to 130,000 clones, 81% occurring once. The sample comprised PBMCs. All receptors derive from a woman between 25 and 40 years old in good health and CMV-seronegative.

DNA of the CDR3: TGTGCCAGCAGCCCACACCAGGGGCCATCCTACGAGCAGTACTTC. This sequence encodes CASSPHQGPSYEQYF. The rearrangement uses TRBV7-8 and TRBJ2-7; possible D gene TRBD1, 6 bases. CDR1 is SGHVS, CDR2 FQNEAQ, per germline. The CDR3 is made up of 15 amino acids. The V end was cut by 5 bases, the J end by 1 base, with 15 bases between.

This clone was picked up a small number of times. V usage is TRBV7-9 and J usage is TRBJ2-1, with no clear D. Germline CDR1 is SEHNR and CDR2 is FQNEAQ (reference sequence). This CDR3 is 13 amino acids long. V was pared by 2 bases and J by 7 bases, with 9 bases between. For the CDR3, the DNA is TGTGCCAGCAGCTTACTAGTATCAAATGAGCAGTTCTTC. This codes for CASSLLVSNEQFF.

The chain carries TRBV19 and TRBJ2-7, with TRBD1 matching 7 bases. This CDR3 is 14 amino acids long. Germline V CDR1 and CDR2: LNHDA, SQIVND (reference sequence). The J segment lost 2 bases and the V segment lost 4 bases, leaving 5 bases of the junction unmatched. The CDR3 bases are TGTGCCAGTAGTAGGGGGACAGAAACCTACGAGCAGTACTTC. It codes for CASSRGTETYEQYF.

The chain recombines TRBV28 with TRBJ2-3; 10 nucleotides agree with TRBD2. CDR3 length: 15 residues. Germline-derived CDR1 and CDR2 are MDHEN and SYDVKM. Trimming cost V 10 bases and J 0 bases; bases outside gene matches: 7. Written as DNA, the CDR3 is TGTGCCACCGAGACTAGCGGGTCTAGCACAGATACGCAGTATTTT. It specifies CATETSGSSTDTQYF.

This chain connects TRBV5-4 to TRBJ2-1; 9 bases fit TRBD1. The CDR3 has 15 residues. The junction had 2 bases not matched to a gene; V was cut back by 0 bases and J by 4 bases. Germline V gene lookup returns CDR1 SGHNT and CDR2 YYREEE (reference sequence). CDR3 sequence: CASSLAGQGYNEQFF. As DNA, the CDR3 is TGTGCCAGCAGCTTGGCGGGACAGGGTTACAATGAGCAGTTCTTC. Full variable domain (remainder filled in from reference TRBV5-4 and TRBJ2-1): ETGVTQSPTHLIKTRGQQVTLRCSSQSGHNTVSWYQQALGQGPQFIFQYYREEENGRGNFPPRFSGLQFPNYSSELNVNALELDDSALYLCASSLAGQGYNEQFFGPGTRLTVL.

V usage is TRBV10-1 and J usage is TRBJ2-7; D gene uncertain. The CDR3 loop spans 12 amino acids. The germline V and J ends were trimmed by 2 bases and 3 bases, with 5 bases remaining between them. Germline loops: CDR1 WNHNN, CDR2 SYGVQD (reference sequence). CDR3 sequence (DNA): TGCGCCAGCAGTGAGCTAGGCTACGAGCAGTACTTC. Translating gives CASSELGYEQYF.

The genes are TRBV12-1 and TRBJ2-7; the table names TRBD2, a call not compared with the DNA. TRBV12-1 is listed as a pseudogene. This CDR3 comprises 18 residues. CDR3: CASSCRLTSGPPGYEQYF. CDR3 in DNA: TGTGCCAGCAGCTGCAGGTTAACTAGCGGCCCCCCCGGCTACGAGCAGTACTTC.

Here the CDR3 reads CSVAGFAGALGETQYF. CDR3 in DNA: TGCAGCGTTGCAGGATTCGCGGGAGCATTGGGGGAGACCCAGTACTTC. The chain joins TRBV29-1 to TRBJ2-5, with 7 nucleotides matching TRBD2. The CDR3 loop spans 16 amino acids. Trimming removed 4 bases from V and 5 bases from J; junction bases left unmatched: 16. Germline assignment: CDR1 SQVTM and CDR2 ANQGSEA.

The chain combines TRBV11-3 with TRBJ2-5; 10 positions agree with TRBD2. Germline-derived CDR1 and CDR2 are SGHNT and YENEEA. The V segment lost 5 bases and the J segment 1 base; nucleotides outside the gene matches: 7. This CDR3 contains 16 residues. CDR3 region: CASSAWTSGAQETQYF. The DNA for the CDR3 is TGTGCCAGCAGCGCTTGGACTAGCGGTGCCCAAGAGACCCAGTACTTC.

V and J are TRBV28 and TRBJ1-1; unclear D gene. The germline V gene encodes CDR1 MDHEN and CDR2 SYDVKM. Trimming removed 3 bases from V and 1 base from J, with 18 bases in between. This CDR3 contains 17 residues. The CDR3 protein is CASSFSSVSLWNTEAFF. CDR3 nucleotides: TGTGCCAGCAGTTTTTCGTCCGTTAGTTTATGGAACACTGAAGCTTTCTTT.

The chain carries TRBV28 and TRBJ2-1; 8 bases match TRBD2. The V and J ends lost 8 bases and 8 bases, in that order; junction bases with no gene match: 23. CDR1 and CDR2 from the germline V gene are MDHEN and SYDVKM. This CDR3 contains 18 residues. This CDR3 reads CASLGGDEGAGGVDEQFF. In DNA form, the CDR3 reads TGTGCCAGCCTAGGTGGGGATGAAGGGGCGGGAGGAGTCGATGAGCAGTTCTTC.

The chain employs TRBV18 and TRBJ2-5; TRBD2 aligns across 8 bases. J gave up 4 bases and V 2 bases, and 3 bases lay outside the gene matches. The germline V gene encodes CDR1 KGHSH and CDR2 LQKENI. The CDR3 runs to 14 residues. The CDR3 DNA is TGTGCCAGCTCACCAAAAGGACTAGCAGAGACCCAGTACTTC. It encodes CASSPKGLAETQYF. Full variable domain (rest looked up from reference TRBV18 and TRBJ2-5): NAGVMQNPRHLVRRRGQEARLRCSPMKGHSHVYWYRQLPEEGLKFMVYLQKENIIDESGMPKERFSAEFPKEGPSILRIQQVVRGDSAAYFCASSPKGLAETQYFGPGTRLLVL.

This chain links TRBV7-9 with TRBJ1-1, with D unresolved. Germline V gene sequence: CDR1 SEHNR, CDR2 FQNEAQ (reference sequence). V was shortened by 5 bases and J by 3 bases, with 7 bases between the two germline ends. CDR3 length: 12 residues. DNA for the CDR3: TGTGCCAGCAGCCAGTTGGACACTGAAGCTTTCTTT. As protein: CASSQLDTEAFF.

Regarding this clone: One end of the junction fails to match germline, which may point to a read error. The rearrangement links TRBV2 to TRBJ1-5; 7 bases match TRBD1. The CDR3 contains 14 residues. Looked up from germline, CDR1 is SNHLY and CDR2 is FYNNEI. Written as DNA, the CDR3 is TGTGCCGGCAGTGAAGGGGGCACCTATCAGCCCCAGCATTTT. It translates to CAGSEGGTYQPQHF. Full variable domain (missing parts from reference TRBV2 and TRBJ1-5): EPEVTQTPSHQVTQMGQEVILRCVPISNHLYFYWYRQILGQKVEFLVSFYNNEISEKSEIFDDQFSVERPDGSNFTLKIRSTKLEDSAMYFCAGSEGGTYQPQHFGDGTRLSIL.

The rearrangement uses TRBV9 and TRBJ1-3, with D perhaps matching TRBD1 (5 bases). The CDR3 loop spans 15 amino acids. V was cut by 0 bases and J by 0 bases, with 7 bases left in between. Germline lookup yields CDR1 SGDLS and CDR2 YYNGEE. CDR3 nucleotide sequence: TGTGCCAGCAGCGTAGGGGGGGGCTCTGGAAACACCATATATTTT. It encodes CASSVGGGSGNTIYF.

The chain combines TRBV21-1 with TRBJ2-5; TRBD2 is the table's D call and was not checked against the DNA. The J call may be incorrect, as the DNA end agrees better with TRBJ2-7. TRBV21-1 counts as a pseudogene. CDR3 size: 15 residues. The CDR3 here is CASTKKGLAAYEQYF. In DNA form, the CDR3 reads TGTGCCAGCACCAAGAAGGGACTAGCGGCCTACGAGCAGTACTTC.

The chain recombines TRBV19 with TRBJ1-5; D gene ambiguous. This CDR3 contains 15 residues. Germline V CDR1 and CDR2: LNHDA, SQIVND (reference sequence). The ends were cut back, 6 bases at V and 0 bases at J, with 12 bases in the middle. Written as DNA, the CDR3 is TGTGCCAGTAGCCCTCGGGATGGTAGCAATCAGCCCCAGCATTTT. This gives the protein CASSPRDGSNQPQHF.

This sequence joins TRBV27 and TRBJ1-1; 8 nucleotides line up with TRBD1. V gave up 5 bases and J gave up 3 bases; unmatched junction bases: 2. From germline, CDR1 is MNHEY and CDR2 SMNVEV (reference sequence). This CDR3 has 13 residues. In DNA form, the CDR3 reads TGTGCCAGCAGTCGACAGGGGCACACTGAAGCTTTCTTT. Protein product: CASSRQGHTEAFF.

CDR3 in amino acids: CASSLSGQVYEQYF. CDR3 nucleotide sequence: TGTGCCAGCAGTTTATCAGGTCAGGTCTACGAGCAGTACTTC. V and J are TRBV28 and TRBJ2-7, with D hard to call. CDR3 length: 14 amino acids. The germline V gene encodes CDR1 MDHEN and CDR2 SYDVKM. V was shortened by 1 base and J by 3 bases, with 10 bases between the two germline ends.

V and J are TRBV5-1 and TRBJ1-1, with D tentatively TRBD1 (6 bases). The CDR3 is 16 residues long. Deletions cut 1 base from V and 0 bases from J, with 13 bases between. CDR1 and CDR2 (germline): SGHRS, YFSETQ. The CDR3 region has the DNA TGCGCCAGCAGCTTGCGCGGACAGCCTATGAACACTGAAGCTTTCTTT. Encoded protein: CASSLRGQPMNTEAFF.

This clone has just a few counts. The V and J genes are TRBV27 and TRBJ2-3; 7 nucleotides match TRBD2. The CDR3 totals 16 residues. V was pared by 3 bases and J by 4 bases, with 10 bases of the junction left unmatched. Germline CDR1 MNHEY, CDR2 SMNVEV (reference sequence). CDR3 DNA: TGTGCCAGCAGTTTCAGGCTAGCGGAGATTGCAGATACGCAGTATTTT. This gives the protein CASSFRLAEIADTQYF.

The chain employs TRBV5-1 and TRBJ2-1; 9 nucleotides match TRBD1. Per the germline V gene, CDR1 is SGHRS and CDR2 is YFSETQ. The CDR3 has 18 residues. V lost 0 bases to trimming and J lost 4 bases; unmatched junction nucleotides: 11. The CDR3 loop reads CASSLVLRQGDGYNEQFF. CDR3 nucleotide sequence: TGCGCCAGCAGCTTGGTCCTCCGACAGGGGGATGGGTACAATGAGCAGTTCTTC.